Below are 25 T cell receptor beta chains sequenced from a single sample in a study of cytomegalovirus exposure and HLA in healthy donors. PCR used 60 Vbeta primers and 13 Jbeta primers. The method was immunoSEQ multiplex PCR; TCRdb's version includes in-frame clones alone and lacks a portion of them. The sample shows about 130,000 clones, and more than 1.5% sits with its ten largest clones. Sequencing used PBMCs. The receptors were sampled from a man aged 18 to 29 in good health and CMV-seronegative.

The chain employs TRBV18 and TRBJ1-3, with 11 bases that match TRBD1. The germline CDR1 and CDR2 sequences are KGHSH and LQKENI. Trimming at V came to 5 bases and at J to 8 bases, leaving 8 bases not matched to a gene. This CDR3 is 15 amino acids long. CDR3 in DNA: TGTGCCAGCTCAACCCGGACAGGGGGCACGGACACCATATATTTT. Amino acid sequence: CASSTRTGGTDTIYF.

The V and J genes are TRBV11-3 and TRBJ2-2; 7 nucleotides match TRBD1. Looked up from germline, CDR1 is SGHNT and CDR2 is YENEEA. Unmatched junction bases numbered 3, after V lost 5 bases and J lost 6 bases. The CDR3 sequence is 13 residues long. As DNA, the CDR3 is TGTGCCAGCAGCGTCCAGGGGGCCGGGGAGCTGTTTTTT. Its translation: CASSVQGAGELFF.

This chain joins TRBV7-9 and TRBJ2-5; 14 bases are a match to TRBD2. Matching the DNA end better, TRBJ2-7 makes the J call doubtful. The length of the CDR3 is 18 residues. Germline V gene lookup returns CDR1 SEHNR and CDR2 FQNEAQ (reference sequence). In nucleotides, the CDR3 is TGTGCCAGCAGCTTAGGGGGACTAGCGGGAGTAGGCCCCTACGAGCAGTACTTC. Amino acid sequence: CASSLGGLAGVGPYEQYF.

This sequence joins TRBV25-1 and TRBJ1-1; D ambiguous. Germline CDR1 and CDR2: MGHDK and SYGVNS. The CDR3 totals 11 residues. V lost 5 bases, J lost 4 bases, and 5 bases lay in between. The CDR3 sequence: CASSPGTEAFF. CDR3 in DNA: TGTGCCAGCAGTCCCGGCACTGAAGCTTTCTTT.

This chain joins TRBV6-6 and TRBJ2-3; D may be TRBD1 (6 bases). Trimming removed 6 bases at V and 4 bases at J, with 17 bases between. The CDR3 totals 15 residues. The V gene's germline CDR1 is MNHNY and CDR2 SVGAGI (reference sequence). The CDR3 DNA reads TGTGCCAGCAGCCTACAGGGAATTGGGCCAGATACGCAGTATTTT. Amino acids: CASSLQGIGPDTQYF.

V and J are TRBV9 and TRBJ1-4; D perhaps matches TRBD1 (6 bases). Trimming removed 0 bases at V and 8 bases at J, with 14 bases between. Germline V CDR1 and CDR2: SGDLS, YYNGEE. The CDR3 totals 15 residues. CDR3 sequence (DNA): TGTGCCAGCAGCGTAGCTGGGACATGGGGCGAAAAACTGTTTTTT. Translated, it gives CASSVAGTWGEKLFF. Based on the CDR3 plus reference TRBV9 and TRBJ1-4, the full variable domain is DSGVTQTPKHLITATGQRVTLRCSPRSGDLSVYWYQQSLDQGLQFLIQYYNGEERAKGNILERFSAQQFPDLHSELNLSSLELGDSALYFCASSVAGTWGEKLFFGSGTQLSVL.

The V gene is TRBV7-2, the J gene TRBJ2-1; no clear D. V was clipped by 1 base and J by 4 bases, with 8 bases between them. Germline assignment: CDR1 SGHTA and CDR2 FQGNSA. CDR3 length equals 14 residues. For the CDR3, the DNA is TGTGCCAGCAGCTTAGACCCGCAGTACAATGAGCAGTTCTTC. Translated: CASSLDPQYNEQFF.

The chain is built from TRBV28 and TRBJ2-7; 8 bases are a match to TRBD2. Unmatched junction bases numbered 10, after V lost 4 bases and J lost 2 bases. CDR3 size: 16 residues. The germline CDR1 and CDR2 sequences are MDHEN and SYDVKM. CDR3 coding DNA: TGTGCCAGCAGTTCATTTAGCGGGACGGCCACCTACGAGCAGTACTTC. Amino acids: CASSSFSGTATYEQYF.

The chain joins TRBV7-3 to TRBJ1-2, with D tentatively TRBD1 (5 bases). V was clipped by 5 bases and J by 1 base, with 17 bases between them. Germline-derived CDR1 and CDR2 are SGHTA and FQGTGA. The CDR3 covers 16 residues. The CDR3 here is CASSQTGRDFNYGYTF. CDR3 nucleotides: TGTGCCAGCAGCCAAACCGGACGGGACTTTAACTATGGCTACACCTTC.

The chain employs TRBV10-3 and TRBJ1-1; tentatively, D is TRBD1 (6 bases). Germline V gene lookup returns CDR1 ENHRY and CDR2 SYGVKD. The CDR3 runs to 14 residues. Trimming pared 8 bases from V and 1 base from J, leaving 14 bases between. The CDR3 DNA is TGTGCCATCGTCCCGGGGGGACAGAACACTGAAGCTTTCTTT. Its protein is CAIVPGGQNTEAFF.

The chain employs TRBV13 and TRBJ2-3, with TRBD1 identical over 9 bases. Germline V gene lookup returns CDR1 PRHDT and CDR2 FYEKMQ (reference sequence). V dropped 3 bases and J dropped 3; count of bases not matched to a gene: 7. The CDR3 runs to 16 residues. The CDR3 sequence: CASSFKGQGWTDTQYF. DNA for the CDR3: TGTGCCAGCAGCTTCAAGGGACAGGGATGGACAGATACGCAGTATTTT. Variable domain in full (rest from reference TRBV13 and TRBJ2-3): AAGVIQSPRHLIKEKRETATLKCYPIPRHDTVYWYQQGPGQDPQFLISFYEKMQSDKGSIPDRFSAQQFSDYHSELNMSSLELGDSALYFCASSFKGQGWTDTQYFGPGTRLTVL.

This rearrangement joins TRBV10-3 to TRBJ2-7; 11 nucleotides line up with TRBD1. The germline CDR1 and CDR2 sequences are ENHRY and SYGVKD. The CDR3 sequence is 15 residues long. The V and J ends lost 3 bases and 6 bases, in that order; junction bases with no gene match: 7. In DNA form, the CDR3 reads TGTGCCATCAGTGACGGGACAGGGGGTGAACGCGAGCAGTACTTC. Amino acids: CAISDGTGGEREQYF.

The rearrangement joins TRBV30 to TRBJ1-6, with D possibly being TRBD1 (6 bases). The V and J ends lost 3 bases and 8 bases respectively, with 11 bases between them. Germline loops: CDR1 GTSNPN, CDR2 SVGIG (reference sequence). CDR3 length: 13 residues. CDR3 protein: CAWSGQLYSPLHF. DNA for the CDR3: TGTGCCTGGAGCGGACAGCTCTATTCACCCCTCCACTTT.

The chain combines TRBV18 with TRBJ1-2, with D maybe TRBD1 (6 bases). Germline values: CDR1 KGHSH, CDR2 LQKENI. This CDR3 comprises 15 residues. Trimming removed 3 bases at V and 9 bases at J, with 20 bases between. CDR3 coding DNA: TGTGCCAGCTCACCTACGGACGGGGGGACATCTAGCTACACCTTC. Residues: CASSPTDGGTSSYTF.

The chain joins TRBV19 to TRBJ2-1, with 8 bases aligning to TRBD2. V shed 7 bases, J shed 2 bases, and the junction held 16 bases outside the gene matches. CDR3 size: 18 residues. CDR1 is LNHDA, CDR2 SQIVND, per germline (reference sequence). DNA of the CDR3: TGTGCCAGTACCACCCCCCCCGCTAGCGGGCCCACCTACAATGAGCAGTTCTTC. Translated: CASTTPPASGPTYNEQFF. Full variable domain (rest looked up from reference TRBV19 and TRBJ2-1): DGGITQSPKYLFRKEGQNVTLSCEQNLNHDAMYWYRQDPGQGLRLIYYSQIVNDFQKGDIAEGYSVSREKKESFPLTVTSAQKNPTAFYLCASTTPPASGPTYNEQFFGPGTRLTVL.

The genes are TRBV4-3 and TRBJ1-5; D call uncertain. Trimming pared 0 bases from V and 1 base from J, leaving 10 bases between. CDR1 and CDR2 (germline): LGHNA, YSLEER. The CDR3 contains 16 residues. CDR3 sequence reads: CASSQDMTGSNQPQHF. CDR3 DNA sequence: TGCGCCAGCAGCCAAGATATGACGGGAAGCAATCAGCCCCAGCATTTT.

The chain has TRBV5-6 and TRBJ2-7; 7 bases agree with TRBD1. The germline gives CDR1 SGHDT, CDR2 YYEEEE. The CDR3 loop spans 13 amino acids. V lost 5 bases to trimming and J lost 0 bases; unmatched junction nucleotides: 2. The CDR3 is CASRQGNSYEQYF. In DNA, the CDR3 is TGTGCCAGCAGACAGGGGAACTCCTACGAGCAGTACTTC.

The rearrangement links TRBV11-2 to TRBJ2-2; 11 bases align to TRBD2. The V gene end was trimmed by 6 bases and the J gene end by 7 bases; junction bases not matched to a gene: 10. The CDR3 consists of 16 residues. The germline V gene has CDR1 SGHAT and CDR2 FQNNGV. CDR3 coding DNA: TGTGCCAGCAGTCACCCGGGACTAGCGGTACTCGGGGAGCTGTTTTTT. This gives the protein CASSHPGLAVLGELFF.

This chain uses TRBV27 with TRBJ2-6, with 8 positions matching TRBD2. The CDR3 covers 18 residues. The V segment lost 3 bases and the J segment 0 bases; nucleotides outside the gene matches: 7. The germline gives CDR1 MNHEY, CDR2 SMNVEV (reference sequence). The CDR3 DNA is TGTGCCAGCAGTTTTCGAGCGGGGGCCAGCTCTGGGGCCAACGTCCTGACTTTC. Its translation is CASSFRAGASSGANVLTF.

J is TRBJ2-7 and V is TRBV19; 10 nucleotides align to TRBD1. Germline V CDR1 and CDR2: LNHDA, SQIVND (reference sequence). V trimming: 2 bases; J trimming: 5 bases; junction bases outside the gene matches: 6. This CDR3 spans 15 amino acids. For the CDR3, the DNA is TGTGCCAGTAGTATATCGGGACAGGGGCTCAACGAGCAGTACTTC. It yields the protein CASSISGQGLNEQYF. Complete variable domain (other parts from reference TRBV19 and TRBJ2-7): DGGITQSPKYLFRKEGQNVTLSCEQNLNHDAMYWYRQDPGQGLRLIYYSQIVNDFQKGDIAEGYSVSREKKESFPLTVTSAQKNPTAFYLCASSISGQGLNEQYFGPGTRLTVT.

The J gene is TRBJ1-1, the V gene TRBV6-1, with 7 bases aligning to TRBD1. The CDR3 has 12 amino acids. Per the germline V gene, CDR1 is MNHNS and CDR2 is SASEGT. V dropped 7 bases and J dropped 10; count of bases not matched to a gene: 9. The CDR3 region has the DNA TGTGCCAGCATTATACAGGGGTCCAGAGCTTTCTTT. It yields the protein CASIIQGSRAFF.

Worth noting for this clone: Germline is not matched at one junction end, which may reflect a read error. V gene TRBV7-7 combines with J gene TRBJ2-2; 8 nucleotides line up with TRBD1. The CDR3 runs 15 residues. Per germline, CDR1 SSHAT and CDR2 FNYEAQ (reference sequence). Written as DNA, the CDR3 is TGTGCTAGCAGCCGCGGACAGGGAAACACCGGGGAGCTGTTTTTT. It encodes CASSRGQGNTGELFF. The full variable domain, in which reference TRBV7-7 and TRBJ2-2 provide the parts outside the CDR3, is GAGVSQSPRYKVTKRGQDVTLRCDPISSHATLYWYQQALGQGPEFLTYFNYEAQPDKSGLPSDRFSAERPEGSISTLTIQRTEQRDSAMYRCASSRGQGNTGELFFGEGSRLTVL.

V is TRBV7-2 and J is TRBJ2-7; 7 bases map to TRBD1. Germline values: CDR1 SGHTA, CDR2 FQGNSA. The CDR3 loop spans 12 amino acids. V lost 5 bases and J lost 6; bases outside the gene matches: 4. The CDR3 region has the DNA TGTGCCAGCAGCGAGACAGGGAGCGAGCAGTACTTC. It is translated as CASSETGSEQYF.

The CDR3: CASSTRGNTEAFF. The CDR3 DNA follows: TGTGCCAGCAGTACGCGGGGGAACACTGAAGCTTTCTTT. The chain links TRBV6-5 to TRBJ1-1; unclear D gene. V gave up 5 bases and J gave up 1 base, with 8 bases separating them. Germline values: CDR1 MNHEY, CDR2 SVGAGI. The CDR3 totals 13 residues.

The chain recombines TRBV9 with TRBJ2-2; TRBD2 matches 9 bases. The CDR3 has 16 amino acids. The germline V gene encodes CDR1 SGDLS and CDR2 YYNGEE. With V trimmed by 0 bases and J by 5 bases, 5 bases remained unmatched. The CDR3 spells CASSVGGRAGTGELFF. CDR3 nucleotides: TGTGCCAGCAGCGTAGGCGGGAGGGCCGGTACCGGGGAGCTGTTTTTT.